Included here is one T cell receptor (beta chain) sequence, with context. These data are taken from a study of blood T cell repertoires in COVID-19. Study at large: The United States, Italy and Spain provided the acute and convalescent COVID-19 samples. The analysed material was cDNA or gDNA that came from T cells, B-cell-depleted T cells, or PBMCs.

Germline CDR1 reads MRHNA; CDR2 reads SNTAGT. V dropped 6 bases and J dropped 3 bases, with 26 bases sitting between them. There are 18 residues in the CDR3. In the authors' workflow: Reference gene primer amplification in the assay estimated nucleated cell counts. Clones were sequenced by immunoSEQ multiplex PCR, and TCRdb holds only the in-frame ones, with some missing. That table furnishes V, J and clone size, whereas the DNA furnished D and trimming. The profile shows fewer than 20,000 clones, 75% to 85% of them singletons. The receptor comes from a man at least 80 years old with active COVID-19. The chain is built from TRBV6-4 and TRBJ1-1, with a possible D match to TRBD1 (6 bases). The sample taken for sequencing was peripheral blood. CDR3: CASRDPRDNITSDTEAFF. The CDR3 DNA sequence: TGTGCCAGCAGAGACCCTCGGGACAACATTACCTCGGACACTGAAGCTTTCTTT.